The clone carrying this TCR beta chain was observed a handful of times. The target antigen is unknown. This CDR3 contains 10 residues. Trimming took off 8 bases at V and 6 bases at J, with 6 bases between the two ends. CDR1 MNHNS and CDR2 SASEGT come from the germline V gene. TCRdb re-derived calls from the 5' RACE reads in MiXCR, one entry per CDR3 protein. The table records tens of thousands of distinct CDR3 sequences, about an eighth of them present only once. The data stem from a study of spatial heterogeneity in lung cancer. Across the whole study: Consistent detection of more beta-chain than alpha-chain sequences was observed. Study results and limitations: At tumor resection, ubiquitous expanded TCRs were detected in blood more often than later.

Documented time point: sample taken at primary tumor resection. Whole RNA obtained from tumor, nontumor lung or frozen PBMC underwent sequencing without sorting. The chain employs TRBV6-1 and TRBJ2-3; D possibly corresponds to TRBD2 (5 bases). The source of this sequence is a male donor with early-stage non-small cell lung cancer. The input for sequencing was PBMCs, taken at surgery. The CDR3 protein is CASRGDTQYF. The DNA for the CDR3 is TGTGCCAGCCGAGGGGATACGCAGTATTTT.